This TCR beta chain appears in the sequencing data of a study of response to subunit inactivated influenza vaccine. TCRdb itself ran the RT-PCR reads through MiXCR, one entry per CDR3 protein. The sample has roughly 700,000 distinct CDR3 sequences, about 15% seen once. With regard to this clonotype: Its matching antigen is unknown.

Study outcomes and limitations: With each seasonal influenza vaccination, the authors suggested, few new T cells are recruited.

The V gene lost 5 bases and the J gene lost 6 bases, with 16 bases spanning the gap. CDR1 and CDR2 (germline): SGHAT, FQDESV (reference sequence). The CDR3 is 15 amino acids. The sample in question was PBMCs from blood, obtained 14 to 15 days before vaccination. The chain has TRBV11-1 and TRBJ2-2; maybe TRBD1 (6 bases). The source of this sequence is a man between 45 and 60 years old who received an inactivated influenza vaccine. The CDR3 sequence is CASSQGHVGPGELFF. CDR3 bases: TGTGCCAGCAGCCAGGGGCACGTAGGACCCGGGGAGCTGTTTTTT. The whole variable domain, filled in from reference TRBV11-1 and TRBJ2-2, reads EAEVAQSPRYKITEKSQAVAFWCDPISGHATLYWYRQILGQGPELLVQFQDESVVDDSQLPKDRFSAERLKGVDSTLKIQPAELGDSAMYLCASSQGHVGPGELFFGEGSRLTVL.